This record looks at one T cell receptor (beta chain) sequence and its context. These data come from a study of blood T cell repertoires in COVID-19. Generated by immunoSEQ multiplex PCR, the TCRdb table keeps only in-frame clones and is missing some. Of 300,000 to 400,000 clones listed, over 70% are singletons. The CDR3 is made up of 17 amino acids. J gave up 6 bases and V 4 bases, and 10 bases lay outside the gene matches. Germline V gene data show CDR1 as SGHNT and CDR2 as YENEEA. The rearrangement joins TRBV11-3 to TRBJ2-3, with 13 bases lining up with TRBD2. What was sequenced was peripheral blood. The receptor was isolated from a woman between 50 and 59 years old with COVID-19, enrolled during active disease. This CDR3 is CASSSGRGTSGMDTQYF. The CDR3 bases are TGTGCCAGCAGCTCAGGTCGGGGGACTAGCGGGATGGATACGCAGTATTTT. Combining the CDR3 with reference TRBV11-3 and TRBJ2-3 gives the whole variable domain EAGVVQSPRYKIIEKKQPVAFWCNPISGHNTLYWYLQNLGQGPELLIRYENEEAVDDSQLPKDRFSAERLKGVDSTLKIQPAELGDSAVYLCASSSGRGTSGMDTQYFGPGTRLTVL.